This entry lists 32 T cell receptor beta chains sequenced from one sample in a study of early T cells in non-severe SARS-CoV-2 infection. Each CDR3 protein gets one entry after TCRdb re-called the 5' RACE reads with MiXCR. This table holds 98,000 or so distinct CDR3 sequences, about 12% found once. Sequenced: whole blood. These receptors all come from an adult who was a healthcare worker with PCR-confirmed SARS-CoV-2 infection or an uninfected control (not recorded which).

This rearrangement joins TRBV29-1 to TRBJ1-2; D possibly corresponds to TRBD1 (6 bases). The ends were cut back, 6 bases at V and 3 bases at J, with 14 bases in the middle. The CDR3 sequence is 13 residues long. CDR1 and CDR2 (germline): SQVTM, ANQGSEA. The CDR3 here is CSVTGQSDYGYTF. The CDR3, as DNA: TGCAGCGTGACCGGACAGAGTGACTATGGCTACACCTTC.

This clonotype was detected only a few times. This sequence joins TRBV11-2 and TRBJ2-4; weak D call: TRBD2 (5 bases). The germline V and J ends were trimmed by 5 bases and 0 bases, with 14 bases remaining between them. The CDR3 contains 16 residues. CDR1 and CDR2 from the germline V gene are SGHAT and FQNNGV. CDR3 nucleotide sequence: TGTGCCAGCAGCCCCTCCGGAGGAGTAGCCAAAAACATTCAGTACTTC. The encoded protein is CASSPSGGVAKNIQYF.

This clonotype has a handful of counts. The chain has TRBV18 and TRBJ2-3; tentatively, D is TRBD2 (5 bases). The CDR3 loop spans 14 amino acids. Trimming cost V 1 base and J 5 bases, with 10 bases left between them. Germline V gene sequence: CDR1 KGHSH, CDR2 LQKENI. DNA for the CDR3: TGTGCCAGCTCACCACTAGTCCGGGGAGATACGCAGTATTTT. It encodes CASSPLVRGDTQYF.

This chain connects TRBV5-1 to TRBJ1-5; D gene uncertain. Looked up from germline, CDR1 is SGHRS and CDR2 is YFSETQ. Trimming took off 0 bases at V and 4 bases at J, with 8 bases between the two ends. There are 14 residues in the CDR3. The CDR3 DNA reads TGCGCCAGCAGCTTGGACGGGCCAAATCAGCCCCAGCATTTT. Protein product: CASSLDGPNQPQHF.

This clonotype was detected a few times. V is TRBV29-1 and J is TRBJ1-3; the D gene is possibly TRBD1 (5 bases). The CDR3 contains 14 residues. Germline V gives CDR1 SQVTM, CDR2 ANQGSEA. The V end lost 5 bases, the J end lost 0 bases, and 11 bases lay between the germline ends. CDR3 coding DNA: TGCAGCGTTCGTCAGGGACGCTCTGGAAACACCATATATTTT. Translated: CSVRQGRSGNTIYF.

The chain joins TRBV11-2 to TRBJ2-3; 8 bases agree with TRBD1. This CDR3 comprises 19 residues. The V gene end was trimmed by 3 bases and the J gene end by 2 bases; junction bases not matched to a gene: 16. In germline, CDR1 is SGHAT, CDR2 FQNNGV. This chain's CDR3 is CASSFRGQGGRKDTDTQYF. The CDR3 DNA is TGTGCCAGCAGCTTTAGAGGACAGGGTGGTCGGAAGGACACAGATACGCAGTATTTT.

V and J are TRBV28 and TRBJ2-7; no clear D gene. The CDR3 is made up of 10 amino acids. Germline V lookup: CDR1 MDHEN, CDR2 SYDVKM. The V end lost 5 bases, the J end lost 6 bases, and 5 bases lay between the germline ends. The CDR3 loop reads CASSRSEQYF. CDR3 coding DNA: TGTGCCAGCAGTCGAAGCGAGCAGTACTTC.

The rearrangement links TRBV7-2 to TRBJ1-1; perhaps TRBD1 as D (6 bases). V was trimmed by 5 bases and J by 1 base, leaving 11 bases between them. Germline loops: CDR1 SGHTA, CDR2 FQGNSA. The CDR3 extends over 14 amino acids. DNA for the CDR3: TGTGCCAGCAGCAGGCAGGGGCAGAACACTGAAGCTTTCTTT. This encodes CASSRQGQNTEAFF.

The gene calls are TRBV6-2 or TRBV6-3 and TRBJ2-1; D uncertain. The CDR3 extends over 17 amino acids. Germline V CDR1 and CDR2: MNHEY, SVGEGT. V lost 2 bases, J lost 8 bases, and 22 bases lay in between. Here the CDR3 DNA reads TGTGCCAGCAGTTACCGAGTAGGCAGCCTAAAGGTGGATGAGCAGTTCTTC. Its translation: CASSYRVGSLKVDEQFF.

The V call is TRBV6-1, the J call TRBJ2-3; 8 nucleotides match TRBD1. There are 15 residues in the CDR3. The germline V gene encodes CDR1 MNHNS and CDR2 SASEGT. The trim removed 6 bases at V and 2 bases at J, leaving 7 bases unmatched. The CDR3 region has the DNA TGTGCCAGCAGCGTGACAGGGGTCGACACAGATACGCAGTATTTT. Protein product: CASSVTGVDTDTQYF.

Note on this clonotype: Because the CDR3 is missing its conserved closing phenylalanine or tryptophan, this is likely a read error. This chain joins TRBV5-1 and TRBJ2-7, with D possibly matching TRBD2 (5 bases). With 1 base removed from V and 0 bases from J, the gap between germline ends came to 20 bases. Germline values: CDR1 SGHRS, CDR2 YFSETQ. There are 18 residues in the CDR3. The CDR3 region has the DNA TGCGCCAGCAGCTTGCGAATGCTAATGCGGACTGCCTCCTACGAGCAGTACTAC. Protein: CASSLRMLMRTASYEQYY.

This clonotype was detected ten times or more. The chain uses TRBV28 and TRBJ1-6, with TRBD1 matching over 10 bases. Per the germline V gene, CDR1 is MDHEN and CDR2 is SYDVKM. The J segment lost 3 bases and the V segment lost 4 bases, leaving 6 bases of the junction unmatched. This CDR3 region has 17 residues. The DNA of the CDR3 is TGTGCCAGCAGTTCCGGGACAGGGGATTTCTATAATTCACCCCTCCACTTT. Translation gives CASSSGTGDFYNSPLHF.

This clonotype turned up a few times. The gene calls are TRBV18 and TRBJ2-7; D perhaps matches TRBD2 (5 bases). The CDR3 spans 13 residues. V was pared by 3 bases and J by 2 bases, with 8 bases between. Per germline, CDR1 KGHSH and CDR2 LQKENI. The CDR3 nucleotides read TGTGCCAGCTCACCGGCCGGGACCTACGAGCAGTACTTC. Translated, it gives CASSPAGTYEQYF.

This clonotype was detected ten times or more. V gene TRBV27 combines with J gene TRBJ1-6; 9 bases are shared with TRBD1. V lost 4 bases to trimming and J lost 1 base; unmatched junction nucleotides: 2. The germline gives CDR1 MNHEY, CDR2 SMNVEV (reference sequence). The CDR3 has 16 residues. CDR3 DNA: TGTGCCAGCAGTTGGGACAGGGCTTCCTATAATTCACCCCTCCACTTT. Residues: CASSWDRASYNSPLHF.

The chain joins TRBV2 to TRBJ1-2; weak D call: TRBD1 (5 bases). The V gene's germline CDR1 is SNHLY and CDR2 FYNNEI. The CDR3 extends over 13 amino acids. The ends were cut back, 3 bases at V and 7 bases at J, with 12 bases in the middle. The CDR3 DNA follows: TGTGCCAGCAGTGATGGGACTCTTGTTGGCTACACCTTC. Amino acids: CASSDGTLVGYTF.

This clonotype was counted many times. This chain uses TRBV12-3 or TRBV12-4 with TRBJ2-2; D tentatively fits TRBD1 or TRBD2 (5 bases each). The CDR3 is 15 residues long. V was trimmed by 5 bases and J by 5 bases, leaving 15 bases between them. The CDR3 DNA reads TGTGCCAGCAGTCCCCCCGGGGCCGGAACCGGGGAGCTGTTTTTT. Protein: CASSPPGAGTGELFF.

This clonotype was seen ten or more times. V is TRBV6-2 or TRBV6-3 and J is TRBJ2-2; 12 bases align to TRBD1. Trimming removed 8 bases from V and 7 bases from J; junction bases left unmatched: 29. Germline V lookup: CDR1 MNHEY, CDR2 SVGEGT. This CDR3 is built from 22 residues. As DNA, the CDR3 is TGTGCCAGCTCTCCACGTCTTGGCGCTTCCGGGACAGGGGGCGGTTCCCACGGGGAGCTGTTTTTT. It specifies CASSPRLGASGTGGGSHGELFF.

About this clonotype itself: A clone one base away is much larger, so this may be a read error. The chain combines TRBV9 with TRBJ2-7; the D gene is possibly TRBD2 (5 bases). Germline V gene data show CDR1 as SGDLS and CDR2 as YYNGEE. This CDR3 spans 15 amino acids. V lost 1 base and J 1 base, leaving 12 bases between the germline ends. DNA of the CDR3: TGTGCCAGCAGCGTACAGGAGGAGGCATCCTACGAGCAGTACTTC. It is translated as CASSVQEEASYEQYF.

The chain has TRBV19 and TRBJ2-7; D tentatively fits TRBD1 or TRBD2 (5 bases each). The CDR3 spans 11 residues. Germline CDR1 and CDR2: LNHDA and SQIVND (reference sequence). Deletions cut 10 bases from V and 4 bases from J, with 11 bases between. DNA for the CDR3: TGTGCCACCGGGACGGTTTACGAGCAGTACTTC. This sequence encodes CATGTVYEQYF.

The rearrangement joins TRBV6-1 to TRBJ2-2, with a tentative D call TRBD2 (5 bases). V lost 1 base and J lost 3, with 15 bases in between. The CDR3 covers 17 residues. The germline CDR1 and CDR2 sequences are MNHNS and SASEGT. The CDR3 DNA is TGTGCCAGCAGTGAAGGAAGTGCTCGGAGGCACACCGGGGAGCTGTTTTTT. Protein sequence: CASSEGSARRHTGELFF.

This clonotype occurred a few times. V usage is TRBV7-3 and J usage is TRBJ2-6; no reliable D call. V gave up 4 bases and J gave up 0 bases, with 7 bases separating them. The CDR3 contains 15 residues. The germline CDR1 and CDR2 sequences are SGHTA and FQGTGA. The chain's CDR3 is CASSSTSSGANVLTF. In DNA form, the CDR3 reads TGTGCCAGCAGCTCGACCTCCTCTGGGGCCAACGTCCTGACTTTC.

V and J are TRBV7-9 and TRBJ2-3; TRBD1 might be the D (6 bases). V was trimmed by 3 bases and J by 0 bases, leaving 19 bases between them. Germline-derived CDR1 and CDR2 are SEHNR and FQNEAQ (reference sequence). The CDR3 has 18 residues. CDR3 sequence reads: CASSFRDTLPPSTDTQYF. The DNA for the CDR3 is TGTGCCAGCAGCTTCCGGGACACACTCCCCCCTAGCACAGATACGCAGTATTTT.

The chain uses TRBV29-1 and TRBJ2-7; no firm D call. CDR1 and CDR2 (germline): SQVTM, ANQGSEA. V was shortened by 7 bases and J by 3 bases, with 10 bases between the two germline ends. This CDR3 contains 11 residues. Here the CDR3 DNA reads TGCAGCGCCACCAACAGCTACGAGCAGTACTTC. Amino acids: CSATNSYEQYF.

The table lists this clonotype with many counts. The CDR3 spells CSARPEGAYSNQPQHF. In DNA form, the CDR3 reads TGCAGTGCTAGACCCGAGGGAGCGTATAGCAATCAGCCCCAGCATTTT. V is TRBV20-1 and J is TRBJ1-5; D is unclear. With 2 bases removed from V and 0 bases from J, the gap between germline ends came to 14 bases. Germline-derived CDR1 and CDR2 are DFQATT and SNEGSKA (reference sequence). The CDR3 is made up of 16 amino acids.

This clonotype came up many times. This CDR3 reads CASSFPGTTEAFF. In DNA form, the CDR3 reads TGTGCCAGCAGCTTTCCGGGAACGACTGAAGCTTTCTTT. The genes are TRBV7-9 and TRBJ1-1; D is undetermined. Germline V CDR1 and CDR2: SEHNR, FQNEAQ (reference sequence). The V end lost 3 bases, the J end lost 5 bases, and 10 bases lay between the germline ends. The CDR3 is made up of 13 amino acids.

In this sample, this clonotype turned up many times. The V gene is TRBV18, the J gene TRBJ2-1; tentative D call: TRBD2 (6 bases). Trimming took off 6 bases at V and 0 bases at J, with 15 bases between the two ends. CDR1 KGHSH and CDR2 LQKENI come from the germline V gene. CDR3 size: 16 residues. As DNA, the CDR3 is TGTGCCAGCTCCCTATTAGCGGACCTCTCCTACAATGAGCAGTTCTTC. It specifies CASSLLADLSYNEQFF.

This clonotype was counted ten times or more. The chain uses TRBV5-1 and TRBJ2-3, with TRBD2 as a possible D gene (5 bases). The CDR3 covers 15 residues. Germline V gene data show CDR1 as SGHRS and CDR2 as YFSETQ. V lost 0 bases and J 0 bases, leaving 8 bases between the germline ends. CDR3 sequence: CASSLVGGSTDTQYF. DNA of the CDR3: TGCGCCAGCAGCTTGGTTGGCGGGAGCACAGATACGCAGTATTTT.

This clonotype was picked up a small number of times. The V gene is TRBV10-2, the J gene TRBJ1-3, with D perhaps matching TRBD1 (5 bases). CDR3 length: 13 residues. The germline V gene has CDR1 WSHSY and CDR2 SAAADI. Trimming pared 10 bases from V and 2 bases from J, leaving 12 bases between. The CDR3 protein is CATNGGTGNTIYF. As DNA, the CDR3 is TGCGCCACCAACGGGGGGACTGGAAACACCATATATTTT.

This clonotype appeared a few times. V gene TRBV12-3 or TRBV12-4 combines with J gene TRBJ2-1; a possible D gene is TRBD2 (6 bases). The ends were cut back, 2 bases at V and 6 bases at J, with 14 bases in the middle. CDR3 length: 15 amino acids. As DNA, the CDR3 is TGTGCCAGCAGTTTAAGCACCGAGGAGGGCAATGAGCAGTTCTTC. Residues: CASSLSTEEGNEQFF.

The V call is TRBV6-6, the J call TRBJ2-6; no clear D gene. Germline V lookup: CDR1 MNHNY, CDR2 SVGAGI (reference sequence). This CDR3 is 15 amino acids long. Trimming removed 2 bases at V and 2 bases at J, with 7 bases between. CDR3 in DNA: TGTGCCAGCAGTTACGATGGAGCTGGGGCCAACGTCCTGACTTTC. The encoded protein is CASSYDGAGANVLTF.

This clonotype was seen many times. The rearrangement uses TRBV10-3 and TRBJ2-6, with TRBD1 matching over 12 bases. Germline V gene data show CDR1 as ENHRY and CDR2 as SYGVKD. V trimming: 7 bases; J trimming: 3 bases; junction bases outside the gene matches: 4. This CDR3 is 16 amino acids long. CDR3: CAITGTGGVGANVLTF. CDR3 bases: TGTGCCATCACCGGGACAGGGGGCGTTGGGGCCAACGTCCTGACTTTC.

This clonotype was detected ten times or more. The J gene is TRBJ1-2, the V gene TRBV3-1, with no clear D. V lost 5 bases to trimming and J lost 4 bases, with 14 bases between them. CDR1 is LGHDT and CDR2 is YNNKEL in the germline V gene (reference sequence). The CDR3 covers 14 residues. CDR3 DNA: TGTGCCAGCAGCGTCGGACTTTTGTCCTATGGCTACACCTTC. Its translation is CASSVGLLSYGYTF. Looking up the rest from reference TRBV3-1 and TRBJ1-2 gives the full variable domain: DTAVSQTPKYLVTQMGNDKSIKCEQNLGHDTMYWYKQDSKKFLKIMFSYNNKELIINETVPNRFSPKSPDKAHLNLHINSLELGDSAVYFCASSVGLLSYGYTFGSGTRLTVV.